These 19 T cell receptor beta chains came from one sample sequenced in a study of cytomegalovirus exposure and HLA in healthy donors. Assay: immunoSEQ multiplex PCR; the TCRdb copy retains only in-frame clones and omits some. The sample consists of roughly 120,000 clones, around 94% of them appearing once. Sequencing used PBMCs. These receptor sequences come from a woman younger than 30 in good health and CMV-seronegative.

The chain carries TRBV6-6 and TRBJ1-1; 7 positions match TRBD1. V trimming: 6 bases; J trimming: 8 bases; junction bases outside the gene matches: 3. Germline V gene data show CDR1 as MNHNY and CDR2 as SVGAGI (reference sequence). This CDR3 region has 11 residues. Written as DNA, the CDR3 is TGTGCCAGCAGAGGGGGCAGGGAAGCTTTCTTT. This gives the protein CASRGGREAFF.

The chain joins TRBV13 to TRBJ2-3; unclear D gene. Germline lookup yields CDR1 PRHDT and CDR2 FYEKMQ (reference sequence). V was shortened by 4 bases and J by 2 bases, with 7 bases between the two germline ends. CDR3 size: 13 residues. In DNA, the CDR3 is TGTGCCAGCAGCTGGCAGGCCACAGATACGCAGTATTTT. Protein: CASSWQATDTQYF.

V usage is TRBV18 and J usage is TRBJ1-6; tentatively, D is TRBD1 (6 bases). This CDR3 has 17 amino acids. Germline-derived CDR1 and CDR2 are KGHSH and LQKENI. Trimming shortened V by 1 base and J by 0 bases, and 10 bases separated the two germline ends. DNA for the CDR3: TGTGCCAGCTCACCACGAGACAGGAGCTCCTATAATTCACCCCTCCACTTT. Residues: CASSPRDRSSYNSPLHF.

The rearrangement uses TRBV9 and TRBJ1-2; a weak D match, TRBD1 (5 bases). Germline V gene lookup returns CDR1 SGDLS and CDR2 YYNGEE. The CDR3 consists of 14 residues. V lost 0 bases, J lost 4 bases, and 10 bases lay in between. This CDR3 is CASSVGRGPYGYTF. The CDR3 DNA is TGTGCCAGCAGCGTAGGGAGGGGCCCCTATGGCTACACCTTC.

This chain links TRBV6-1 with TRBJ2-1, with TRBD2 matching over 12 bases. J was trimmed by 4 bases and V by 6 bases; bases with no gene match: 4. The V gene's germline CDR1 is MNHNS and CDR2 SASEGT. This CDR3 has 15 amino acids. The CDR3 bases are TGTGCCAGCAGCGTGACTAGCGGGGGTTACAATGAGCAGTTCTTC. Amino acids: CASSVTSGGYNEQFF.

V usage is TRBV28 and J usage is TRBJ1-2, with 7 bases identical to TRBD1. The CDR3 spans 15 residues. V was pared by 8 bases and J by 1 base, with 10 bases of the junction left unmatched. CDR1 MDHEN and CDR2 SYDVKM come from the germline V gene. CDR3 bases: TGTGCCAGCTACTCTCCGGGACAGATTAACTATGGCTACACCTTC. Protein sequence: CASYSPGQINYGYTF.

The genes are TRBV11-2 and TRBJ1-2, with a tentative D call TRBD1 (6 bases). The CDR3 sequence is 14 residues long. Per the germline V gene, CDR1 is SGHAT and CDR2 is FQNNGV. V was cut by 1 base and J by 7 bases, with 13 bases left in between. This CDR3 is CASSLGTGPGGYTF. CDR3 coding DNA: TGTGCCAGCAGCTTAGGAACAGGGCCAGGTGGCTACACCTTC.

The V gene is TRBV5-1, the J gene TRBJ2-5; 11 bases match TRBD2. Germline V gene lookup returns CDR1 SGHRS and CDR2 YFSETQ. CDR3 length: 16 amino acids. V lost 4 bases, J lost 4 bases, and 9 bases stayed unmatched. CDR3 sequence reads: CASSPGPSGGLETQYF. Written as DNA, the CDR3 is TGCGCCAGCAGCCCGGGGCCTAGCGGGGGGCTAGAGACCCAGTACTTC.

V gene TRBV5-6 combines with J gene TRBJ1-2; TRBD1 matches 8 bases. The CDR3 has 16 residues. Germline lookup yields CDR1 SGHDT and CDR2 YYEEEE. V shed 3 bases and J 2 bases; nucleotides not matched to a gene: 9. DNA of the CDR3: TGTGCCAGCAGCTCTATTTGGGGACAGGACAACTATGGCTACACCTTC. Encoded protein: CASSSIWGQDNYGYTF.

The chain joins TRBV2 to TRBJ2-7; D is unresolved. CDR1 SNHLY and CDR2 FYNNEI come from the germline V gene. The CDR3 loop spans 13 amino acids. The ends were cut back, 6 bases at V and 3 bases at J, with 12 bases in the middle. The CDR3 loop reads CASRGISSYEQYF. As DNA, the CDR3 is TGTGCCAGCAGAGGAATTAGCAGCTACGAGCAGTACTTC.

The V gene is TRBV6-1, the J gene TRBJ1-3; TRBD1 aligns across 7 bases. The CDR3 is 15 amino acids. In germline, CDR1 is MNHNS, CDR2 SASEGT. The V and J ends lost 1 base and 5 bases, in that order; junction bases with no gene match: 5. CDR3 DNA: TGTGCCAGCAGTGAAGAGTACAGGGGCAGAAACACCATATATTTT. It translates to CASSEEYRGRNTIYF.

The chain carries TRBV12-5 and TRBJ2-7; no definite D call. CDR3 length: 11 residues. Germline assignment: CDR1 LGHNT and CDR2 FRNRAP. Trimming took 5 bases from V and 4 from J, leaving 6 bases between them. The CDR3 DNA reads TGTGCTAGTGGTCCCCATTACGAGCAGTACTTC. Encoded protein: CASGPHYEQYF.

V and J are TRBV19 and TRBJ2-2; 12 bases agree with TRBD2. Per germline, CDR1 LNHDA and CDR2 SQIVND (reference sequence). The CDR3 consists of 18 residues. The V segment lost 3 bases and the J segment 7 bases; nucleotides outside the gene matches: 12. The CDR3: CASSIPGLAGRSSGELFF. CDR3 sequence (DNA): TGTGCCAGTAGTATCCCCGGACTAGCGGGGCGGAGTAGCGGGGAGCTGTTTTTT.

The rearrangement links TRBV6-5 to TRBJ2-7, with TRBD1 matching over 7 bases. With V trimmed by 5 bases and J by 2 bases, 9 bases remained unmatched. The CDR3 is 15 amino acids. Germline-derived CDR1 and CDR2 are MNHEY and SVGAGI. CDR3 loop: CASSADRAFPYEQYF. CDR3 nucleotide sequence: TGTGCCAGCAGTGCCGACAGGGCCTTCCCCTACGAGCAGTACTTC.

This chain links TRBV7-3 with TRBJ1-2; 10 bases are a match to TRBD1. The V gene's germline CDR1 is SGHTA and CDR2 FQGTGA. This CDR3 has 14 residues. Trimming removed 5 bases from V and 5 bases from J; junction bases left unmatched: 5. CDR3: CASSETGGSYGYTF. The CDR3 nucleotides are TGTGCCAGCAGCGAGACAGGGGGCTCTTATGGCTACACCTTC. The variable domain in full, completed from reference TRBV7-3 and TRBJ1-2, reads GAGVSQTPSNKVTEKGKYVELRCDPISGHTALYWYRQSLGQGPEFLIYFQGTGAADDSGLPNDRFFAVRPEGSVSTLKIQRTERGDSAVYLCASSETGGSYGYTFGSGTRLTVV.

This chain uses TRBV6-1 with TRBJ2-7, with TRBD1 matching over 7 bases. This CDR3 has 14 amino acids. J lost 1 base, V lost 3 bases, and 3 bases had no gene match. The germline CDR1 and CDR2 sequences are MNHNS and SASEGT. The CDR3 region is CASSERGLSYEQYF. CDR3 sequence (DNA): TGTGCCAGCAGTGAGAGGGGGCTATCCTACGAGCAGTACTTC.

The V and J genes are TRBV18 and TRBJ1-1; D is uncertain. Trimming cost V 6 bases and J 0 bases, with 8 bases left between them. The CDR3 is made up of 13 amino acids. Germline loops: CDR1 KGHSH, CDR2 LQKENI. CDR3 loop: CASSPLLNTEAFF. In nucleotides, the CDR3 is TGTGCCAGCTCTCCCCTTCTGAACACTGAAGCTTTCTTT.

This chain joins TRBV5-4 and TRBJ1-2; D call uncertain. There are 15 residues in the CDR3. V was cut by 5 bases and J by 4 bases, with 18 bases left in between. Germline CDR1 is SGHNT and CDR2 is YYREEE (reference sequence). The CDR3: CASSLIEGSGYGYTF. For the CDR3, the DNA is TGTGCCAGCAGTCTCATTGAGGGAAGCGGCTATGGCTACACCTTC.

CDR3 protein: CTSSATRGDNSPLHF. CDR3 DNA: TGCACCAGCAGCGCTACGCGGGGGGATAATTCACCCCTCCACTTT. The rearrangement joins TRBV1 to TRBJ1-6. TRBV1 is assigned pseudogene status. The CDR3 is 15 residues long.